Sequencing of this T cell receptor beta chain was carried out in a study of T cells expressing NK-cell markers. Overall study: One of eight sequenced donors was HCMV-seronegative; the other seven were seropositive. Whole-study findings and limits: Of the CD8+ T cell pool in 5 to 7 donors, roughly 1.0-7.5% was accounted for by dominant NKG2C+ clonotypes. HCMV specificity of the expanded NKG2C+ T cell clones was not established.

CDR1 and CDR2 from the germline V gene are KGHSH and LQKENI. This CDR3 has 14 amino acids. Note on this clonotype: The target antigen is unknown.

TCRdb reprocessed the 5' RACE reads and stores each CDR3 protein as one record, lacking DNA. The sample holds a few hundred thousand distinct CDR3 sequences. J is TRBJ2-7 and V is TRBV18. The clonotype comes from a man aged 18-69 years in good health. Sequenced input: blood T cells: a sorted CD56 or NKG2C T cell subset, CD4+ or CD8+ T cells, or bulk PBMC T cells (not recorded which). The CDR3 sequence is CASSPQEGTYEQYF.